This T cell receptor (beta chain) was identified in a study of cytomegalovirus exposure and HLA in healthy donors (dated by TCRdb to 2015 to 2018). Study-wide context: According to an earlier analysis of 450 to 650 of the donors, roughly 180 million T cells yielded some 120 million unique TCR beta sequences and less than 300 Gb of sequence data. Roughly 300 gigabases of sequencing data and approximately 84 million unique TCR sequences were included in an early release covering 550 to 650 HLA-typed donors. Of the roughly 400 genotyped donors, 81% were placed in the genetic ancestry cluster associated with self-reported Caucasian donors. The study aimed to test whether signatures of past pathogen exposure could be identified by cataloging public T cell receptors. Using immunosequencing, the study profiled T cell repertoires from about 620 subjects and related those repertoires to cytomegalovirus serostatus. Besides the first cohort of 500 to 700 subjects, a separate validation cohort made up of roughly 120 different subjects was used. To predict cytomegalovirus infection status, the study combined high-throughput TCR immunosequencing, statistical association of individual TCRs with disease status, and machine learning. To study patterns of TCR occurrence, a later analysis re-analyzed previously published TCR beta repertoires from 666 donors and added high-resolution HLA genotyping. The later analysis used no new phenotypic data to find candidate immune exposures, relying instead on TCR beta sequences and their occurrence across donors. An earlier analysis of around 580 of the donors used high-throughput TCR beta sequencing to judge whether each TCR beta V gene segment behaved as functional or pseudogenic. Donor age, sex, ethnicity and CMV serostatus were compiled together with the repertoire data. In a later genetic analysis, genome-wide SNP genotypes for about 65% of the roughly 670 donors were used, and that subset was treated as a discovery cohort. Every discovery cohort repertoire had been produced on one sequencing platform. HLA typing covered class I and class II loci at four-digit resolution. Typing coverage differed by locus: A, B, C, DRB1 and DQB1 were typed in roughly 620-630 donors, DQA1 in about 560, DPA1 in roughly 590, and DPB1 in just under 490. A handful of DR-DQ haplotypes were treated as single units for association and clustering because of strong linkage in the cohort. Among 350 to 400 genotyped donors of the cohort, an average of around 240,000 unique TCR beta nucleotide sequences were sequenced per donor, about a sixth of them non-productive.

Library creation used the immunoSEQ multiplex PCR assay. A mixture of 60 forward primers for TCR Vbeta segments and 13 reverse primers for TCR Jbeta segments was used in the multiplex PCR. The CDR3 region of rearranged TCR beta genes was amplified from genomic DNA with a multiplex PCR assay. Amplified TCR beta libraries were sequenced as 87-base-pair reads on the Illumina HiSeq System. The source study handled its data this way. A later analysis tallied around 82 million unique TCR beta chains across the 660 or so repertoires, and approximately 9.9 million of those chains were shared by two or more donors. To remove PCR and sequencing errors, raw reads were error-corrected and collapsed into unique sequences using a nearest-neighbor algorithm that merged closely related sequences. CDR3 sequences were aligned to IMGT reference sequences to assign V, D and J gene segments. For a sequence to be retained, a match of at least six nucleotides was required to both a V gene segment and a J gene segment. Rearrangements were called productive when the CDR3 lacked stop codons and stayed in frame with V and J; all others were non-productive. Following IMGT convention, CDR3 was defined as the stretch from the second conserved V-encoded cysteine to the conserved J-encoded phenylalanine. Sequences without an unambiguous match to a single V gene segment were excluded from the earlier analysis of about 630 of the donors. An earlier analysis of 500 to 600 of the donors classified V segments as functional when productive rearrangements were above 56.7% and as segregating when the standard deviation between donors was above 5%. A statistical classification framework was developed to diagnose cytomegalovirus status using the catalog of TCR beta chain sequences. In a later analysis, TCR nucleotide sequences were compared against IMGT/GENE-DB human TR gene sequences so that V and J genes could be assigned. The TCRdist pipeline was used in a later analysis to assign CDR3 sequences and most-parsimonious VDJ recombination scenarios. A later analysis defined each TCR beta chain by its CDR3 amino acid sequence plus V-gene family, and excluded reads lacking a unique V-gene family. To address suspected cross-contamination and a sequencing artifact, a later analysis removed around 600 highly shared, low-generation-probability nucleotide sequences. In a later analysis, a clonal expansion index for each public chain was calculated from normalized within-repertoire ranks of inferred template counts. Generation probabilities in a later analysis came from a VDJ recombination model fitted to out-of-frame rearrangements, and those results were checked against IGoR. Hypergeometric tests were used in a later analysis to score TCR-TCR, TCR-HLA and TCR-CMV co-occurrence, with a repertoire-size bias correction applied to the TCR pairs. False discovery rates were estimated in a later analysis by permuting HLA or CMV assignments 20 times. A later analysis grouped co-occurring TCRs with DBSCAN, adding TCRdist sequence similarity when clustering within HLA-allele-positive subsets. Co-occurrence clustering excluded repertoires with fewer than 30,000 or more than 120,000 public chains, plus five with anomalous nucleotide sharing. TCRdb took this table from immuneACCESS and kept in-frame rearrangements with V and J called. Such tables lack part of the clones; where checked against another copy, unresolved V genes explain under half of the gap, and the rest is unexplained. The V and J calls and clone size were taken over from that table, and D and trimming were inferred from the DNA. The sample table contains roughly 140,000 clones; only one count was recorded for about 75% of them. The biggest ten clones account for under 1.5% of the sample.

Comment on this clone: Its specific antigen is unknown. No per-base quality is available; no much larger clone lies one base away.

The cohort comprised 710 or so healthy bone marrow donors. At the time of sampling, every cohort member was nominally healthy, though immune exposures that went unrecorded were likely present. The donor was CMV seronegative and was included in the group of a few hundred seronegative cohort members. A peripheral blood sample was provided by each donor, and peripheral blood mononuclear cells were used for TCR beta sequencing. Genomic DNA was extracted from the blood cell samples with the Qiagen DNeasy Blood Extraction Kit. From a lookup of the germline V gene, CDR1 and CDR2 are SGHTA and FQGNSA. At the junction V is shortened by 5 bases and J by 9 bases; bases outside the gene matches: 8. The CDR3 goes from the cysteine to the phenylalanine over 16 residues. Only CDR3 DNA remains: 48 bases, in frame from the first base. Broad study findings and their caveats: For the cohort, immune exposure information was limited to CMV serostatus. According to a later analysis, most CMV-associated TCR beta chains appeared to be HLA-restricted, and the HLA associations seemed to be driven largely by CMV exposure. Cytomegalovirus status was reported to be diagnosed by the classifier with high specificity and sensitivity in both the original and validation cohorts. Over 15 rarely observed V segments, including chromosome 9 orphons, were excluded from the earlier analysis of approximately 500 of the donors because counts were too low. In the study, 150 to 200 TCR beta chains were listed as associated with cytomegalovirus. Across donors, most TCR sequences were observed very rarely, whereas some public TCRs were present in many individuals. According to the authors, the approach could potentially be generalized to other disease states and immunological phenotypes. A further reported finding was that TCR beta sequences accurately predicted the HLA-A and HLA-B alleles for most subjects in the first cohort. Three of the identified cytomegalovirus-associated TCR beta chains were confirmed in vitro to be specific for cytomegalovirus antigens. When HLA alleles, especially DR and DQ, strongly co-occurred, attributing TCR associations to individual alleles was difficult. A later analysis reported that several top co-occurrence clusters appeared linked to parvovirus B19, influenza, CMV and Epstein-Barr virus. A later genetic analysis associated a missense DCLRE1C variant with V-gene and J-gene trimming of TCR beta chains, and an independent cohort replicated the association. Because HLA typing was unavailable for some donors at each locus, only the typed subset was used in association tests. The cohort was sequenced for TCR beta chains only, and without alpha or paired-chain data the features that could be detected were limited. In a later analysis, TCR association rates were found to vary across HLA loci, with the most associated TCRs seen for DRB1 alleles and the fewest for HLA-C alleles. Linkage disequilibrium might explain the correlated functional status among segregating V segments, but an unknown experimental factor could not be excluded. The 87-base-pair reads could not distinguish some IMGT-functional V segments, including TRBV6-2 and TRBV6-3, so those segments were excluded. The presence/absence analyses assumed that sequencing depth was roughly uniform across donors, and that assumption may not be true. A group of highly shared sequence variants was considered likely to be a technical artifact of the sequencing pipeline. Compared with the approximately 720-donor mean, donors in an Asian-associated ancestry cluster had fewer N-insertions in productive TCRs, according to a later genetic analysis. Broadly in line with IMGT annotations, most TCR beta V segments showed up in productive rearrangements about 87% or about 30% of the time in an earlier analysis of several hundred of the donors. In a later analysis, HLA-associated TCR beta chains were found to be more clonally expanded and to have lower generation probabilities than equally common non-associated chains. A later analysis associated about 17,000 TCR beta sequences with specific HLA alleles at a false discovery rate of 0.05.

The chain couples TRBV7-2 to TRBJ2-1, and TRBD2 matches 15 of the central bases. The specimen was PBMCs. The clonotype originates from a man younger than 30 in good health and CMV-seronegative. The nucleotides read TGTGCCAGCAGCGCCACCGGGACTAGCGGGAGGTTTGAGCAGTTCTTC. Its translation reads: CASSATGTSGRFEQFF.